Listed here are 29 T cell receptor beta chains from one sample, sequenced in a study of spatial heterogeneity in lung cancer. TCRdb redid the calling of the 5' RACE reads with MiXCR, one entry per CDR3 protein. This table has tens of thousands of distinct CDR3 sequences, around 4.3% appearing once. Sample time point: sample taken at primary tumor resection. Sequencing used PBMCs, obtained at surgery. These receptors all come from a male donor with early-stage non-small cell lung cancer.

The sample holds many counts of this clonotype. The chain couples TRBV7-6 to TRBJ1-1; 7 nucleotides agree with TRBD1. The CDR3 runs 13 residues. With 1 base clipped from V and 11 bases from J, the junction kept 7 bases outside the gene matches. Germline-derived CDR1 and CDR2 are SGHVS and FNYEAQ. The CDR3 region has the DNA TGTGCCAGCAGCTTAGGTTCCGGGACAGAGGCTTTCTTT. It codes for CASSLGSGTEAFF. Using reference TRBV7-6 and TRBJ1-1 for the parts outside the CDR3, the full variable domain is GAGVSQSPRYKVTKRGQDVALRCDPISGHVSLYWYRQALGQGPEFLTYFNYEAQQDKSGLPNDRFSAERPEGSISTLTIQRTEQRDSAMYRCASSLGSGTEAFFGQGTRLTVV.

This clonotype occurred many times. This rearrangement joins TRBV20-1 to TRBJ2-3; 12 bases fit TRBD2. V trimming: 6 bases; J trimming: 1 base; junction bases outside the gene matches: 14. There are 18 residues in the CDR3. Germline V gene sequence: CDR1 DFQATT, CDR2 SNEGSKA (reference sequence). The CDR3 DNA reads TGCAGTGCCAAGGCCGGGACAGCTAGCGGGAGGGGCACAGATACGCAGTATTTT. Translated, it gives CSAKAGTASGRGTDTQYF.

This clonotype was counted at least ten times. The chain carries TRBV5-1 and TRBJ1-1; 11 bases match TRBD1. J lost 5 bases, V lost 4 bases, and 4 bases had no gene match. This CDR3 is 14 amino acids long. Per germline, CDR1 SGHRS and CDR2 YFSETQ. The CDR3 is CASSGGTGGTEAFF. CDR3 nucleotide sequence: TGCGCCAGCAGCGGCGGGACAGGGGGTACTGAAGCTTTCTTT.

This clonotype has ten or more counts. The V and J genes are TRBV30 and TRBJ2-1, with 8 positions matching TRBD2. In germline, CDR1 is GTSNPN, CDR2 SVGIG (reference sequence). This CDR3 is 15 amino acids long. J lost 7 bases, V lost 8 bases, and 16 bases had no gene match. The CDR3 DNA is TGTGCCCGTAGTCTCCCTAGCGGGCGAGCAAATGAGCAGTTCTTC. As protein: CARSLPSGRANEQFF.

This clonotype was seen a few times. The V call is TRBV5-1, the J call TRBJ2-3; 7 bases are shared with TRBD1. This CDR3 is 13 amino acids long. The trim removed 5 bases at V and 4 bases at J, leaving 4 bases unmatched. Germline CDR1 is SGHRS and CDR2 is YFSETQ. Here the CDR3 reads CASRTTGADTQYF. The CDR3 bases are TGCGCCAGCAGAACTACAGGGGCAGATACGCAGTATTTT.

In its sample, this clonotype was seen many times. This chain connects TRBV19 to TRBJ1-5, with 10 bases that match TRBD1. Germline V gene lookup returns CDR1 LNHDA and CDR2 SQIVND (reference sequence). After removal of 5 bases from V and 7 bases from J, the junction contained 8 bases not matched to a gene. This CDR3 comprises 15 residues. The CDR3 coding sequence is TGTGCCAGTAGTGCAGGGACAGGGGTTTTACAGCCCCAGCATTTT. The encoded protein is CASSAGTGVLQPQHF.

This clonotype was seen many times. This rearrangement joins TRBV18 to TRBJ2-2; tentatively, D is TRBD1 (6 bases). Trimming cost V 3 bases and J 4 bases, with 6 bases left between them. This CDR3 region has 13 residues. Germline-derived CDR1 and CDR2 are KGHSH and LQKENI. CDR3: CASSPDSTGELFF. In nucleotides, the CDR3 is TGTGCCAGCTCACCGGACAGCACCGGGGAGCTGTTTTTT.

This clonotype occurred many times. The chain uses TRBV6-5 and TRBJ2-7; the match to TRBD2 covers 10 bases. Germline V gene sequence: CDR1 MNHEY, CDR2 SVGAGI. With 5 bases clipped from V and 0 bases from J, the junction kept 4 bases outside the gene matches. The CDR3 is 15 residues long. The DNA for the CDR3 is TGTGCCAGCAGTACCCCTAGCGGGAGCTCCTACGAGCAGTACTTC. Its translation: CASSTPSGSSYEQYF.

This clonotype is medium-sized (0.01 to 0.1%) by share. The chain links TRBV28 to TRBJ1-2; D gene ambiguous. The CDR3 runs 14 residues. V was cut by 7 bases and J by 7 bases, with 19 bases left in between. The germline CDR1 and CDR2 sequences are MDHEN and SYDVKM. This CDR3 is CASNPTGVLPGYTF. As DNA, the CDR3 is TGTGCCAGCAACCCCACTGGGGTTTTGCCTGGCTACACCTTC.

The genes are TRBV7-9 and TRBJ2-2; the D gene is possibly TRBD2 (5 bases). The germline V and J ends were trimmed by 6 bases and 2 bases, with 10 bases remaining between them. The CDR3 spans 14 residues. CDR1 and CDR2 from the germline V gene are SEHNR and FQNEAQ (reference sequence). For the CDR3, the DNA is TGTGCCAGCAGGGGCGAGGGAAACACCGGGGAGCTGTTTTTT. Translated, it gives CASRGEGNTGELFF.

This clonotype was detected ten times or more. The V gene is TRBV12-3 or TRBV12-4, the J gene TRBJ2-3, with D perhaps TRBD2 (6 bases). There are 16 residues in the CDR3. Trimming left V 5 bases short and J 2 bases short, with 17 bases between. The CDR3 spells CASSPGGSGYTDTQYF. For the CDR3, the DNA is TGTGCCAGCAGTCCCGGGGGTAGCGGCTACACAGATACGCAGTATTTT.

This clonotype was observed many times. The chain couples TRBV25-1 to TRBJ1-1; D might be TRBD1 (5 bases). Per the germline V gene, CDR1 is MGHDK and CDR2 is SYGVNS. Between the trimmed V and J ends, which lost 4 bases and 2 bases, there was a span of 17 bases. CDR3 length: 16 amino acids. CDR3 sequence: CASSGGRIGRNTEAFF. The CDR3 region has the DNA TGTGCCAGCAGTGGGGGCCGAATAGGACGAAACACTGAAGCTTTCTTT.

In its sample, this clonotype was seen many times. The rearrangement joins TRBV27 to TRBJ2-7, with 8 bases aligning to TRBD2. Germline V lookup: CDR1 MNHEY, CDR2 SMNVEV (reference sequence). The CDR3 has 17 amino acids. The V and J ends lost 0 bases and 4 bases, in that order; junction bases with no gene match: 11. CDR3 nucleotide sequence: TGTGCCAGCAGTTTATCGATTGTATCTGGACTAGCTTACGAGCAGTACTTC. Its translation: CASSLSIVSGLAYEQYF.

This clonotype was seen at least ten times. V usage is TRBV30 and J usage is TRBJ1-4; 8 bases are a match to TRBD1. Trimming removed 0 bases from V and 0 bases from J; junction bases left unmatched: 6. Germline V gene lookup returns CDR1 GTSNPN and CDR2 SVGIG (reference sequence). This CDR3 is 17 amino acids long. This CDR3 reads CAWSVLDRGATNEKLFF. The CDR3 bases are TGTGCCTGGAGTGTACTTGACAGGGGCGCAACTAATGAAAAACTGTTTTTT.

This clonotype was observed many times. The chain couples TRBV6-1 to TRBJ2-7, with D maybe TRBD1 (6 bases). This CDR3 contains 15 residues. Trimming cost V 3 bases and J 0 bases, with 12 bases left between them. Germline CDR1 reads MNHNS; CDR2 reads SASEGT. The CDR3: CASSDPGHYSYEQYF. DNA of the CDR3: TGTGCCAGCAGTGACCCGGGACACTACTCCTACGAGCAGTACTTC.

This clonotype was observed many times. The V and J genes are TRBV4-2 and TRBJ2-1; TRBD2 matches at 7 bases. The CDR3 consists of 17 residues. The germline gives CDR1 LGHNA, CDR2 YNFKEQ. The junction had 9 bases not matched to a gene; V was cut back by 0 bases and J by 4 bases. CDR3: CASSQEVSRGVYNEQFF. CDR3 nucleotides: TGTGCCAGCAGCCAAGAAGTATCCCGGGGGGTTTACAATGAGCAGTTCTTC.

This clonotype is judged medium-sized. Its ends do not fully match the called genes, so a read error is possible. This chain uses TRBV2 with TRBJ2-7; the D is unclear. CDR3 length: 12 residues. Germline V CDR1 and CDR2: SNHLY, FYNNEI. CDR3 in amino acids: CASSLDAPRPWF. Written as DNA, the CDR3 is TGTGCCAGCAGTCTCGACGCCCCCCGGCCCTGGTTC.

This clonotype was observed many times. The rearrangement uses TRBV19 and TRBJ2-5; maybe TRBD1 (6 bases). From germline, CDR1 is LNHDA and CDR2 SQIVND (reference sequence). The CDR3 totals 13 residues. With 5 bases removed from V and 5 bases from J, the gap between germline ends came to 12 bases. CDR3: CASSLQGYETQYF. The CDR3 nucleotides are TGTGCCAGTAGTCTACAGGGTTACGAGACCCAGTACTTC.

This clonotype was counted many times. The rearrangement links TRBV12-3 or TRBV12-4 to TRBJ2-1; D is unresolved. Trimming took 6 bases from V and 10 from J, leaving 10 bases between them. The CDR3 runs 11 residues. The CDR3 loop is CASSLSGEQFF. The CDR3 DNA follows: TGTGCCAGCAGCCTCTCCGGAGAGCAGTTCTTC.

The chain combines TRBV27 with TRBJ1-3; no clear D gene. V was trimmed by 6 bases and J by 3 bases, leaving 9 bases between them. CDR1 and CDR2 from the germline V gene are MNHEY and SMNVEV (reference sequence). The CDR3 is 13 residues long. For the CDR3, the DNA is TGTGCCAGCAGGGGTAATGGTGGAAACACCATATATTTT. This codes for CASRGNGGNTIYF.

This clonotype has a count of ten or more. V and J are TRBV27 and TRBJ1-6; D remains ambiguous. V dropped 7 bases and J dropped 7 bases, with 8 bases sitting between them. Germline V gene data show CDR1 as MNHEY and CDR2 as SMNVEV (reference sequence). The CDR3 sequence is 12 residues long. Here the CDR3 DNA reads TGTGCCAGCACCACGAGAAATTCACCCCTCCACTTT. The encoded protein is CASTTRNSPLHF.

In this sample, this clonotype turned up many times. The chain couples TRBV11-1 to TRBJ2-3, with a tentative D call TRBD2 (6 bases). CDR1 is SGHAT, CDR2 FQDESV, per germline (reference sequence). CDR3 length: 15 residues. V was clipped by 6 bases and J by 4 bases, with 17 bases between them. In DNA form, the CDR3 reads TGTGCCAGCAGTAATCGGCGGGATAACGCAGATACGCAGTATTTT. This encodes CASSNRRDNADTQYF. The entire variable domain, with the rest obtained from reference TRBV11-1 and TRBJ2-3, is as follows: EAEVAQSPRYKITEKSQAVAFWCDPISGHATLYWYRQILGQGPELLVQFQDESVVDDSQLPKDRFSAERLKGVDSTLKIQPAELGDSAMYLCASSNRRDNADTQYFGPGTRLTVL.

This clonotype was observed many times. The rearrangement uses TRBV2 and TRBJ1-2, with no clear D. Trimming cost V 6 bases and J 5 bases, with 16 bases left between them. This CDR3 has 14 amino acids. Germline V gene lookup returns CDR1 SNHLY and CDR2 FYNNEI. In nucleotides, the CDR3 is TGTGCCAGCAGCGGACGGACGGAAGCTTATGGCTACACCTTC. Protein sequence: CASSGRTEAYGYTF.

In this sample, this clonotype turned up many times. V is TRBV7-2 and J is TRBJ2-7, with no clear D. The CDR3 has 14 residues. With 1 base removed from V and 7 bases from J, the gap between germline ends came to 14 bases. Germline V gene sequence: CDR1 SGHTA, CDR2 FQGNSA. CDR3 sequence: CASSLVTVFGEQYF. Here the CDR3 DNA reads TGTGCCAGCAGCTTAGTGACGGTCTTTGGGGAGCAGTACTTC.

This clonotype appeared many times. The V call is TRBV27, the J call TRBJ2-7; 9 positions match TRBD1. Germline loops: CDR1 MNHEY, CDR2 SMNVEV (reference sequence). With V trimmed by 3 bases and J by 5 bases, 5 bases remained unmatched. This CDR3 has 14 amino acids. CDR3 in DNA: TGTGCCAGCAGTTTCGACAGGGGGTACGACGAGCAGTACTTC. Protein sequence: CASSFDRGYDEQYF.

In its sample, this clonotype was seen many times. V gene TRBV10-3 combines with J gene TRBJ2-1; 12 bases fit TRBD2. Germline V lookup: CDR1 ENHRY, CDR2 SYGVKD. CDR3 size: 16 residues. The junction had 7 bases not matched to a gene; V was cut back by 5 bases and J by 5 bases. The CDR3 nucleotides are TGTGCCATCAGTTATGATGGACTAGCGGGAAACAATGAGCAGTTCTTC. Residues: CAISYDGLAGNNEQFF.

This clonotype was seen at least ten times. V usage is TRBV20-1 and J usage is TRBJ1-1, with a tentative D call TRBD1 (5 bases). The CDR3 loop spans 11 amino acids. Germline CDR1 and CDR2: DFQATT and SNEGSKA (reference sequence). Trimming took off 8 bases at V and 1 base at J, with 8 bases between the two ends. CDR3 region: CSTGGNTEAFF. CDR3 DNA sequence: TGCAGTACGGGGGGGAACACTGAAGCTTTCTTT.

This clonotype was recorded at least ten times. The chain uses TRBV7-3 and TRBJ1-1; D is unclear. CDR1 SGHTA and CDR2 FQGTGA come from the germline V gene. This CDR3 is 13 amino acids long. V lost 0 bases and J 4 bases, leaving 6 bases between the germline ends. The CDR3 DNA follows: TGTGCCAGCAGCTTAACCGGGATCACTGAAGCTTTCTTT. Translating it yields CASSLTGITEAFF.

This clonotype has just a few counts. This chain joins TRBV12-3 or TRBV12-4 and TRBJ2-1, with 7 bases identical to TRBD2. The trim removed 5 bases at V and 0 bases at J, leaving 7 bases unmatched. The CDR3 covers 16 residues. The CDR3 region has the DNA TGTGCCAGCAGTCCGAGAGCGGGAAGCTCCTACAATGAGCAGTTCTTC. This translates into CASSPRAGSSYNEQFF.